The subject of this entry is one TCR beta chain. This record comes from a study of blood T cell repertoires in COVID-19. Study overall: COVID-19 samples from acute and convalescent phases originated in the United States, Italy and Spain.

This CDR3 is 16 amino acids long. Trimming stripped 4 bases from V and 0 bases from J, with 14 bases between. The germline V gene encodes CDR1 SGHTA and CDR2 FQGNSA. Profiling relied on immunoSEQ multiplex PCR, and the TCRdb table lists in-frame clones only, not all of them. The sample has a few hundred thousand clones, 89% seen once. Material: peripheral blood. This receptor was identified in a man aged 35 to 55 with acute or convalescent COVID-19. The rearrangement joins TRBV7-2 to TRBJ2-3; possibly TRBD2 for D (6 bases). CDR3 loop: CASSWVGGGSTDTQYF. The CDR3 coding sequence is TGTGCCAGCAGCTGGGTGGGAGGAGGAAGCACAGATACGCAGTATTTT.